The source of this T cell receptor (beta chain) is a study of CD8 T cells in Susac syndrome. The CDR3 consists of 16 residues. Germline CDR1 is SGHDN and CDR2 is FVKESK. V shed 1 base and J shed 6 bases, with 15 bases lying between them. This clonotype was counted a single time. Random hexamers were used to reverse transcribe about 0.45 to 1 ug of RNA. TCRdb re-called the immunoSEQ multiplex PCR reads through MiXCR, storing one row per CDR3 protein. The sample comprises under 200,000 distinct CDR3 sequences, 95% of which are singletons, and roughly 0.098% rests with the top ten. The TCR was taken from a human donor with Susac syndrome. Sample: CD4+ T cells from PBMCs. The chain combines TRBV14 with TRBJ2-2; the D gene is possibly TRBD1 (6 bases). CDR3: CASSQGTGFIPGELFF. The CDR3 DNA sequence: TGTGCCAGCAGCCAAGGAACAGGGTTTATTCCCGGGGAGCTGTTTTTT.